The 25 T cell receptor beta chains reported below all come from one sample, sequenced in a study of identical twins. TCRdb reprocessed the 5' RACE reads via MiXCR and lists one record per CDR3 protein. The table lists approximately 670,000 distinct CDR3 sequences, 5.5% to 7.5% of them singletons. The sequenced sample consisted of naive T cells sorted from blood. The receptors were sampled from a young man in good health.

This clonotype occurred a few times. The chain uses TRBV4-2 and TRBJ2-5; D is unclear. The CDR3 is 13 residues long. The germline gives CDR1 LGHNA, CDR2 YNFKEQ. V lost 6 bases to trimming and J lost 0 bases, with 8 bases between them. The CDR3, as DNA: TGTGCCAGCAGTCGGCCGAACCAAGAGACCCAGTACTTC. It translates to CASSRPNQETQYF.

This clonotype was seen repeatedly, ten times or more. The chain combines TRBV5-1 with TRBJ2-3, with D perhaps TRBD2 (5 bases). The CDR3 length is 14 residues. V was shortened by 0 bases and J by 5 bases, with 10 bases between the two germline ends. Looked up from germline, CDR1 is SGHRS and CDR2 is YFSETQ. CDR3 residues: CASSLERGVDTQYF. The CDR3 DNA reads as TGCGCCAGCAGCTTGGAACGGGGAGTAGATACGCAGTATTTT.

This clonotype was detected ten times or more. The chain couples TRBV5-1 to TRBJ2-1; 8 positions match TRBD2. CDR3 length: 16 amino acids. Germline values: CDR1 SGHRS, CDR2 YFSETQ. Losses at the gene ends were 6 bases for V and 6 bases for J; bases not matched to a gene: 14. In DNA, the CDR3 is TGCGCCAGCATCCCCATGGCTAGCGGGCCGAGCAATGAGCAGTTCTTC. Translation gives CASIPMASGPSNEQFF. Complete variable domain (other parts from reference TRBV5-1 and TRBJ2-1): KAGVTQTPRYLIKTRGQQVTLSCSPISGHRSVSWYQQTPGQGLQFLFEYFSETQRNKGNFPGRFSGRQFSNSRSEMNVSTLELGDSALYLCASIPMASGPSNEQFFGPGTRLTVL.

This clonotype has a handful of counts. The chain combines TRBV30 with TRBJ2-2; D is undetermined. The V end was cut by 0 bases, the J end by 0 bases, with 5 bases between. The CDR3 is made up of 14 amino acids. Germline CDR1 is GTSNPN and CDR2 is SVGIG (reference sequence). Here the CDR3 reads CAWSVLPNTGELFF. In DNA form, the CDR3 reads TGTGCCTGGAGTGTACTTCCGAACACCGGGGAGCTGTTTTTT.

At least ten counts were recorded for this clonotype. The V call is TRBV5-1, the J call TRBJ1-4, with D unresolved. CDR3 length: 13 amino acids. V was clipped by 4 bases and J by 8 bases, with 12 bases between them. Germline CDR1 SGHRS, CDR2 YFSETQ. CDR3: CASSRKRGEKLFF. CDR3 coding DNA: TGCGCCAGCAGCCGAAAAAGAGGGGAAAAACTGTTTTTT.

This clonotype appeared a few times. The CDR3 loop reads CASSLDRSFERGRNEQYF. In DNA form, the CDR3 reads TGTGCCAGCAGCTTAGATCGGAGTTTCGAGCGGGGAAGGAACGAGCAGTACTTC. The chain employs TRBV11-2 and TRBJ2-7, with 7 bases that match TRBD2. The germline gives CDR1 SGHAT, CDR2 FQNNGV. There are 18 residues in the CDR3. J lost 5 bases, V lost 0 bases, and 16 bases had no gene match. The variable domain in full, completed from reference TRBV11-2 and TRBJ2-7, reads EAGVAQSPRYKIIEKRQSVAFWCNPISGHATLYWYQQILGQGPKLLIQFQNNGVVDDSQLPKDRFSAERLKGVDSTLKIQPAKLEDSAVYLCASSLDRSFERGRNEQYFGPGTRLTVT.

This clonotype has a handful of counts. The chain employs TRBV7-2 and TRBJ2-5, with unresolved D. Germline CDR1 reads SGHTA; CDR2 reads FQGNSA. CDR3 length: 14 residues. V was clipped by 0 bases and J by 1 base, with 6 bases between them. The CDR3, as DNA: TGTGCCAGCAGCTTAGCGTTTGCCCAAGAGACCCAGTACTTC. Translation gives CASSLAFAQETQYF. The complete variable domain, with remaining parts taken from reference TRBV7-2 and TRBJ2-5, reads GAGVSQSPSNKVTEKGKDVELRCDPISGHTALYWYRQSLGQGLEFLIYFQGNSAPDKSGLPSDRFSAERTGGSVSTLTIQRTQQEDSAVYLCASSLAFAQETQYFGPGTRLLVL.

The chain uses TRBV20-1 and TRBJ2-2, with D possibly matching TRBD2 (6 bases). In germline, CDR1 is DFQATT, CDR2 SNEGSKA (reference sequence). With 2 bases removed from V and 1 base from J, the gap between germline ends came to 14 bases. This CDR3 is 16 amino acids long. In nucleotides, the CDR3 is TGCAGTGCTAGAAGGACGGGAGTACAGAACACCGGGGAGCTGTTTTTT. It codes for CSARRTGVQNTGELFF.

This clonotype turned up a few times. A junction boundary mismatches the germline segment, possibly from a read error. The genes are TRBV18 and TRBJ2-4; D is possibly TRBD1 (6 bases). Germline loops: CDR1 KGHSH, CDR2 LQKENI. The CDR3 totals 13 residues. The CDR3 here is CASSPLRDTISGF. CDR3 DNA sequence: TGTGCCAGCTCACCACTCCGGGACACTATCTCGGGTTTC.

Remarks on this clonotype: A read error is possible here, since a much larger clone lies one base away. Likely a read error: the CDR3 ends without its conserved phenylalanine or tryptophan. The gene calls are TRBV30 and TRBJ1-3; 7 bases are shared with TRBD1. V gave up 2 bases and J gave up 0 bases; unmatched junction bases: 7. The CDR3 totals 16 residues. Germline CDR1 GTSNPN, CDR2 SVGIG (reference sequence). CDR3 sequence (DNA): TGTGCCTGGAGTACGGCGGGACAGAGCTCTGGAAACACCATATATATT. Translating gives CAWSTAGQSSGNTIYI.

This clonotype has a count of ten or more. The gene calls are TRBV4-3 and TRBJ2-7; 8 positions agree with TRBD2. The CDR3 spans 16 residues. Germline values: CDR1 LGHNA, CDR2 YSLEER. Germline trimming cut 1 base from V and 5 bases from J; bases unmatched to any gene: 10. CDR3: CASSQGVPGGINEQYF. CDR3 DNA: TGCGCCAGCAGCCAAGGGGTTCCGGGAGGGATCAACGAGCAGTACTTC.

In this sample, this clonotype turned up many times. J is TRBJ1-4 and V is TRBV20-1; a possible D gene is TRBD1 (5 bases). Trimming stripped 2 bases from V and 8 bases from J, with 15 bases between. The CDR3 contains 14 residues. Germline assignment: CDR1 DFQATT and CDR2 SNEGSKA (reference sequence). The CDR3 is CSARIRDQGEKLFF. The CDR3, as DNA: TGCAGTGCTAGAATCCGGGACCAAGGGGAAAAACTGTTTTTT.

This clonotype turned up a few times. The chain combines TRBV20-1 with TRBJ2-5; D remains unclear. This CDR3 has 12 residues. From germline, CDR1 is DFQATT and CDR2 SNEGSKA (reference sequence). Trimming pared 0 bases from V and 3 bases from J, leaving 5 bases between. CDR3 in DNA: TGCAGTGCTAGAGATATCGAAGAGACCCAGTACTTC. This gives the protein CSARDIEETQYF.

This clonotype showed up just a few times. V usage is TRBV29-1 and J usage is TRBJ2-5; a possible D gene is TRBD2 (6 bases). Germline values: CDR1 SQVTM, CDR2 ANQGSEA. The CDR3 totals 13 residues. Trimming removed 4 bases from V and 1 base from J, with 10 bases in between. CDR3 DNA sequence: TGCAGCGTTGGGGGGGACGCCCAAGAGACCCAGTACTTC. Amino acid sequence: CSVGGDAQETQYF.

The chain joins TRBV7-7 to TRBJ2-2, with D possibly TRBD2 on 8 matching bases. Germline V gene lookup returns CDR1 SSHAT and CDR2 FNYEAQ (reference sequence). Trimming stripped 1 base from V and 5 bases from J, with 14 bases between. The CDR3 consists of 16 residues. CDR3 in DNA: TGTGCCAGCAGCTTAGAGGGACAGCGGGGGACCGGGGAGCTGTTTTTT. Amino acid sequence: CASSLEGQRGTGELFF.

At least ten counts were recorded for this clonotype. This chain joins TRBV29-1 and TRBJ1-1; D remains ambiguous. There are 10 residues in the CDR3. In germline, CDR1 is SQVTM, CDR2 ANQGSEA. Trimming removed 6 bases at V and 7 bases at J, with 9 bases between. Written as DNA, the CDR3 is TGCAGCGTCCGGGAACATGAAGCTTTCTTT. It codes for CSVREHEAFF.

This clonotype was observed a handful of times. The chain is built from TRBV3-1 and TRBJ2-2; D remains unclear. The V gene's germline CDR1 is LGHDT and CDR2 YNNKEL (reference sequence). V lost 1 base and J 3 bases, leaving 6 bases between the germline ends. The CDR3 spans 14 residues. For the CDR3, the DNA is TGTGCCAGCAGCCAAGGACCTTACACCGGGGAGCTGTTTTTT. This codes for CASSQGPYTGELFF. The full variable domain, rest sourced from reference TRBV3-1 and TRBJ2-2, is DTAVSQTPKYLVTQMGNDKSIKCEQNLGHDTMYWYKQDSKKFLKIMFSYNNKELIINETVPNRFSPKSPDKAHLNLHINSLELGDSAVYFCASSQGPYTGELFFGEGSRLTVL.

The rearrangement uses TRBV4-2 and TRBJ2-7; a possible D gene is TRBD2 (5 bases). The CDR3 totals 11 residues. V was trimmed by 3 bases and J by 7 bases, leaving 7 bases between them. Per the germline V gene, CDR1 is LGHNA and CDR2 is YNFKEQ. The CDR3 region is CASSQSGEQYF. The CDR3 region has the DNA TGTGCCAGCAGCCAGTCGGGGGAGCAGTACTTC.

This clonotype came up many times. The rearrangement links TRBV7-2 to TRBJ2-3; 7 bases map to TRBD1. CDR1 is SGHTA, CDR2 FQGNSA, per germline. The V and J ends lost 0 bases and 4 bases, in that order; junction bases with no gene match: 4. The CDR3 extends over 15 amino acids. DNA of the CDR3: TGTGCCAGCAGCTTAGCAGGGGGCGGTGCAGATACGCAGTATTTT. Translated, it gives CASSLAGGGADTQYF.

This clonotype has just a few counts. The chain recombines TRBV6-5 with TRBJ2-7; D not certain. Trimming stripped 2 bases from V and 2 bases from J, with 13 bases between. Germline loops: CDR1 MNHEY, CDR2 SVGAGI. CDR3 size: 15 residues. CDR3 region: CASSYGQESTYEQYF. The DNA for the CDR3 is TGTGCCAGCAGTTACGGCCAAGAGAGTACCTACGAGCAGTACTTC.

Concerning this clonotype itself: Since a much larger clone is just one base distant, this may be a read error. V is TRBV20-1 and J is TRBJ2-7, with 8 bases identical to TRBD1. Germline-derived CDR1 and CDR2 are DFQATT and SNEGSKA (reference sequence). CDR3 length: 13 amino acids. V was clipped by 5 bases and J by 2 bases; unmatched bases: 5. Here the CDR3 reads CSAAWTGPYEQYF. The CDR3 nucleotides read TGCAGTGCTGCCTGGACAGGGCCCTACGAGCAGTACTTC.

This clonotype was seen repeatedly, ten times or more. The CDR3 DNA sequence: TGCGCCAGCTTTCCCGGGAGTGGAGATACGCAGTATTTT. Translating gives CASFPGSGDTQYF. The gene calls are TRBV5-1 and TRBJ2-3, with TRBD2 as a possible D gene (6 bases). V was pared by 7 bases and J by 5 bases, with 14 bases between. The germline gives CDR1 SGHRS, CDR2 YFSETQ. This CDR3 region has 13 residues. Full variable domain (remainder filled in from reference TRBV5-1 and TRBJ2-3): KAGVTQTPRYLIKTRGQQVTLSCSPISGHRSVSWYQQTPGQGLQFLFEYFSETQRNKGNFPGRFSGRQFSNSRSEMNVSTLELGDSALYLCASFPGSGDTQYFGPGTRLTVL.

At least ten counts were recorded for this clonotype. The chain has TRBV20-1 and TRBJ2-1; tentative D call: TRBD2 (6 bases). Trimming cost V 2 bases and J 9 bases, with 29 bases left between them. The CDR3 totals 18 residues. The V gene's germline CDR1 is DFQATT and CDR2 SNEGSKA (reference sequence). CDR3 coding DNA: TGCAGTGCTAGATCCCAAGACGGCGGGGCCCCGGTCTACGGTGAGCAGTTCTTC. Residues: CSARSQDGGAPVYGEQFF.

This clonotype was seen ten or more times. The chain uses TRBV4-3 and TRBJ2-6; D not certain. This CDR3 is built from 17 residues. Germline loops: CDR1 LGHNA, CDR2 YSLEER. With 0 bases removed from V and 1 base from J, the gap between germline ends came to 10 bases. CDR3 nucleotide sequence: TGCGCCAGCAGCCAAGATATCGTAGGTTCTGGGGCCAACGTCCTGACTTTC. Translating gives CASSQDIVGSGANVLTF.

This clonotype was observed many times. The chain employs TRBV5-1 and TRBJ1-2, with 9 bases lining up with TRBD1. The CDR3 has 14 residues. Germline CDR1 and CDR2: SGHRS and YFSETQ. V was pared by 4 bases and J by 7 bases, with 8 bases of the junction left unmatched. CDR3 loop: CASSRTGQGRGYTF. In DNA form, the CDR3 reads TGCGCCAGCAGCCGAACGGGACAGGGCCGTGGCTACACCTTC.